This TCR beta chain was obtained from a study of regulatory T cells in long-lasting Graves disease. Specified time point: persistent/refractory GD, antithyroid drugs over 5 years with positive TRAb. PBMC RNA was the source of the TCR library. This clonotype was seen repeatedly, ten times or more. Germline V CDR1 and CDR2: MDHEN, SYDVKM. There are 17 residues in the CDR3. Germline trimming cut 4 bases from V and 4 bases from J; bases unmatched to any gene: 13. TCR beta libraries were built with iRepertoire HTBI primers and Arm-PCR of CDR3 regions. Using its own MiXCR run on the multiplex PCR reads, TCRdb lists one record per CDR3 protein. The repertoire has around 500,000 distinct CDR3 sequences, around 21% of them found once; the top ten carry less than 9%.

The rearrangement uses TRBV28 and TRBJ1-2; TRBD1 matches 9 bases. The starting material was peripheral blood mononuclear cells (PBMCs), obtained when the disease was refractory, from a patient treated with antithyroid drugs. The clonotype originates from a female donor with Graves disease. In nucleotides, the CDR3 is TGTGCCAGCAGTTCTCCCGGGACAGGGCCCATCGGCTATGGCTACACCTTC. Its translation: CASSSPGTGPIGYGYTF.